Sequencing of this T cell receptor (beta chain) was carried out in a study of blood T cell repertoires in COVID-19. The overall study: Some COVID-19 samples were acute and others convalescent; all came from the United States, Italy and Spain. PBMCs, B-cell-depleted T cells, or T cells were the source of the cDNA or gDNA that made up the material.

Source study methods: Amplification with reference gene primers provided the estimates of nucleated cell counts. Produced via immunoSEQ multiplex PCR; TCRdb's table is partial and in-frame only. V, J and clone size derive from that table, while D and trimming were established from the DNA sequence. The sample yields roughly 62,000 clones, around 80% seen once. V lost 1 base and J 9 bases, leaving 13 bases between the germline ends. This CDR3 has 14 residues. Germline V gene data show CDR1 as SEHNR and CDR2 as FQNEAQ (reference sequence). The origin of this receptor is a man between 60 and 70 years old with acute or convalescent COVID-19. Material for sequencing was peripheral blood. V is TRBV7-9 and J is TRBJ2-1, with D hard to call. CDR3 in amino acids: CASSLGGVSGEQFF. CDR3 bases: TGTGCCAGCAGCTTAGGAGGCGTATCCGGTGAGCAGTTCTTC.